This T cell receptor (beta chain) appears in the sequencing data of a study of cytomegalovirus exposure and HLA in healthy donors. Looking at the study overall: Drawn from HLA-typed donors, 65 million to 100 million unique TCRs were held in an early data release.

Amplification used 60 Vbeta primers and 13 Jbeta primers. Sequenced by immunoSEQ multiplex PCR; TCRdb stores in-frame clones only, minus some. This sample has some 130,000 clones; about 74% occur once, and the top ten carry around 2%. Study-wide results and caveats: Per published reports, the classifier diagnosed cytomegalovirus status with high specificity and sensitivity. After further analysis at a later stage, 16,951 TCR beta sequences were associated with HLA alleles at 0.05 false discovery rate.

This CDR3 comprises 16 residues. CDR1 and CDR2 (germline): LGHNA, YNFKEQ. Trimming took 0 bases from V and 2 from J; bases not matched to a gene: 6. Concerning this clone: The antigen remains undetermined.

What was sequenced was PBMCs. This receptor was identified in a man aged 25-45 years in good health and CMV-seronegative. The chain uses TRBV4-2 and TRBJ2-5; 7 nucleotides align to TRBD2. CDR3 protein: CASSQDNSGWQETQYF. DNA for the CDR3: TGTGCCAGCAGCCAAGATAATAGCGGGTGGCAAGAGACCCAGTACTTC.